This T cell receptor (beta chain) was sequenced in a study of T cell responses to AZD1222 COVID-19 vaccine. Pooling covered second doses at about 4 or about 12 weeks. The table came from immunoSEQ multiplex PCR; TCRdb's copy has only in-frame clones and leaves some out. The sample consists of around 190,000 clones, approximately 93% of them appearing once. Study findings and constraints: Possibly, clonal diversity was underestimated; donors were largely white British and included more females.

A word on this clone: Its target is unknown.

V was trimmed by 11 bases and J by 9 bases, leaving 20 bases between them. Germline loops: CDR1 MNHEY, CDR2 SVGAGI. The CDR3 contains 14 residues. Sample: peripheral blood, taken 28 days after the second AZD1222 dose. The receptor's source is an adult who received the AZD1222 COVID-19 vaccine. The V gene is TRBV6-5, the J gene TRBJ1-6; D unresolved. The CDR3 DNA is TGTGCCTGCGCCCGGACCCCACAAGGTTCACCCCTCCACTTT. Translated: CACARTPQGSPLHF.